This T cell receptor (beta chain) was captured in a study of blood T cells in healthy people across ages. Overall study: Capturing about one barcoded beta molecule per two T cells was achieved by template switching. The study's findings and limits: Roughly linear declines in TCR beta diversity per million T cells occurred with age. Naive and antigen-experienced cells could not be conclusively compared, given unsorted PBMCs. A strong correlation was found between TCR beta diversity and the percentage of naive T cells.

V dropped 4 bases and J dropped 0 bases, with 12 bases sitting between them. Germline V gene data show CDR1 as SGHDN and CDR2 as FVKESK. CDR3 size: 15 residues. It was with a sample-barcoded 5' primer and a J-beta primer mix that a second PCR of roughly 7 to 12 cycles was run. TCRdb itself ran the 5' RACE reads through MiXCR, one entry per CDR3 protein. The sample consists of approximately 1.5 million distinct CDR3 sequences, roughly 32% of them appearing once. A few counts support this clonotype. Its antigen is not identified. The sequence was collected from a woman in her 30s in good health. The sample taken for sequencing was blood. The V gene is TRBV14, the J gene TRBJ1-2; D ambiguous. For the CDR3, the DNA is TGTGCCAGCAGCCGGTTTCGGGGTTCTAACTATGGCTACACCTTC. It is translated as CASSRFRGSNYGYTF.